These 10 T cell receptor beta chains originate from one sample sequenced in a study of blood T cell repertoires in COVID-19. This table comes from immunoSEQ multiplex PCR, and its TCRdb copy is limited to in-frame clones, with some not included. The top ten clones hold 25% to 30% of a sample with tens of thousands of clones, around 86% of them seen once. Sequences were obtained from peripheral blood. Receptors were obtained from a man aged 50 to 59 with active or convalescent COVID-19.

The V gene is TRBV18, the J gene TRBJ1-1; D may be TRBD1 (5 bases). V was cut by 3 bases and J by 1 base, with 12 bases left in between. The CDR3 has 15 residues. Germline CDR1 reads KGHSH; CDR2 reads LQKENI. CDR3 region: CASSPDSGRNTEAFF. As DNA, the CDR3 is TGTGCCAGCTCACCCGACAGCGGGAGGAACACTGAAGCTTTCTTT.

This chain joins TRBV7-9 and TRBJ1-1; a possible D gene is TRBD1 (6 bases). Looked up from germline, CDR1 is SEHNR and CDR2 is FQNEAQ (reference sequence). The CDR3 contains 15 residues. V gave up 2 bases and J gave up 2 bases, with 12 bases separating them. The CDR3 here is CASSLRGFGNTEAFF. CDR3 nucleotides: TGTGCCAGCAGCTTAAGGGGGTTCGGCAACACTGAAGCTTTCTTT.

V is TRBV6-2 or TRBV6-3 and J is TRBJ2-5, with 8 bases that match TRBD2. The CDR3 extends over 17 amino acids. Looked up from germline, CDR1 is MNHEY and CDR2 is SVGEGT. V was pared by 5 bases and J by 2 bases, with 13 bases of the junction left unmatched. Here the CDR3 reads CASSNSFVVAGQETQYF. Here the CDR3 DNA reads TGTGCCAGCAGTAATTCCTTTGTGGTAGCGGGACAAGAGACCCAGTACTTC.

V usage is TRBV2 and J usage is TRBJ2-3, with TRBD2 identical over 13 bases. V was pared by 1 base and J by 3 bases, with 1 base of the junction left unmatched. The CDR3 runs 16 residues. Germline V gene sequence: CDR1 SNHLY, CDR2 FYNNEI. CDR3 coding DNA: TGTGCCAGCAGTGAAGAGACTAGCGGGAGGACAGATACGCAGTATTTT. Amino acid sequence: CASSEETSGRTDTQYF.

The chain joins TRBV18 to TRBJ2-2; 10 nucleotides match TRBD2. The trim removed 1 base at V and 1 base at J, leaving 3 bases unmatched. The CDR3 contains 17 residues. CDR1 is KGHSH and CDR2 is LQKENI in the germline V gene. The DNA of the CDR3 is TGTGCCAGCTCACCACAAGGACTAGCGGTGAACACCGGGGAGCTGTTTTTT. Amino acids: CASSPQGLAVNTGELFF.

This chain links TRBV6-5 with TRBJ2-1, with TRBD2 matching over 8 bases. V was pared by 4 bases and J by 4 bases, with 6 bases of the junction left unmatched. Germline V CDR1 and CDR2: MNHEY, SVGAGI. CDR3 length: 15 amino acids. The CDR3 loop reads CASSFREGHYNEQFF. The CDR3 DNA is TGTGCCAGCAGTTTCCGGGAGGGCCATTACAATGAGCAGTTCTTC.

This clone turned up a few times. The chain carries TRBV29-1 and TRBJ2-3; 9 nucleotides line up with TRBD1. V lost 6 bases, J lost 4 bases, and 5 bases stayed unmatched. Germline CDR1 reads SQVTM; CDR2 reads ANQGSEA. The CDR3 has 13 residues. CDR3 amino acids: CSVTGGDPDTQYF. In nucleotides, the CDR3 is TGCAGCGTAACAGGGGGCGACCCAGATACGCAGTATTTT.

This clone was recorded once. V is TRBV21-1 and J is TRBJ2-1; TRBD2, as called in the table, went unchecked against the DNA. TRBV21-1 represents a pseudogene. The CDR3 has 14 amino acids. The CDR3 DNA reads TGTGCCAGCAGCCCTCGGGGACTAGCAGATGAGCAGTTCTTC. It specifies CASSPRGLADEQFF.

The chain carries TRBV7-2 and TRBJ2-1; TRBD2 matches at 8 bases. The CDR3 is 11 residues long. Germline lookup yields CDR1 SGHTA and CDR2 FQGNSA. Germline trimming cut 5 bases from V and 10 bases from J; bases unmatched to any gene: 1. CDR3 in amino acids: CASSQRGEQFF. CDR3 in DNA: TGTGCCAGCAGCCAGCGGGGGGAGCAGTTCTTC.

The chain employs TRBV5-1 and TRBJ1-2; no reliable D call. Germline V CDR1 and CDR2: SGHRS, YFSETQ. This CDR3 has 13 residues. V was clipped by 4 bases and J by 6 bases, with 13 bases between them. This CDR3 is CASSGLAENGYTF. In DNA, the CDR3 is TGCGCCAGCAGCGGGCTGGCAGAAAATGGCTACACCTTC.